These 2 T cell receptor beta chains came from one sample sequenced in a study of breast tumors, draining lymph nodes, adjacent tissues. One entry per CDR3 protein, called by TCRdb with MiXCR from the multiplex PCR reads. The sample has around 170,000 distinct CDR3 sequences, 30% to 35% seen once. Axillary draining lymph nodes of breast cancer patients supplied the node samples. The sample comprised axillary lymph node tissue. Receptors were obtained from a female donor with breast cancer. Some clones in this sample may be carry-over from other donors' samples.

This clonotype came up many times. The rearrangement links TRBV7-6 to TRBJ2-3; the match to TRBD2 covers 7 bases. Trimming cost V 9 bases and J 2 bases; bases outside gene matches: 8. CDR1 is SGHVS and CDR2 is FNYEAQ in the germline V gene. This CDR3 has 14 amino acids. CDR3 sequence (DNA): TGTGCCAGTTCCCCGGGAGGTTACACAGATACGCAGTATTTT. As protein: CASSPGGYTDTQYF.

This clonotype was seen repeatedly, ten times or more. The rearrangement uses TRBV20-1 and TRBJ2-1; perhaps TRBD2 as D (5 bases). CDR1 and CDR2 (germline): DFQATT, SNEGSKA (reference sequence). V gave up 6 bases and J gave up 3 bases, with 15 bases separating them. The CDR3 spans 14 residues. DNA of the CDR3: TGCAGTGCGGAGGACCGTCGGATCTACAATGAGCAGTTCTTC. This encodes CSAEDRRIYNEQFF.